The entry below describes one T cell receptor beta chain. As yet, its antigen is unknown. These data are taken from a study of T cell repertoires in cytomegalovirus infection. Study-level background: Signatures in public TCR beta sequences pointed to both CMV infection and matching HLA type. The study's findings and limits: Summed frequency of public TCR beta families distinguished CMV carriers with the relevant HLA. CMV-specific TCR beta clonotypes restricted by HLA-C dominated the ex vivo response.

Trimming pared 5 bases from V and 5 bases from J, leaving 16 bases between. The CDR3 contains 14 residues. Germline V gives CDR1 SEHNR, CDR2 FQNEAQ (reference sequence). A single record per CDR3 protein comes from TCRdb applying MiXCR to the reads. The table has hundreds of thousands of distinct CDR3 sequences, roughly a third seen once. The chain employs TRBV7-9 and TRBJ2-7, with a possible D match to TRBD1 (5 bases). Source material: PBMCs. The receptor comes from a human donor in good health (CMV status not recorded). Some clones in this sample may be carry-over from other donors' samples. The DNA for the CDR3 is TGTGCCAGCAGCCTCCTAGGGGTGGGCAACGAGCAGTACTTC. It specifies CASSLLGVGNEQYF.